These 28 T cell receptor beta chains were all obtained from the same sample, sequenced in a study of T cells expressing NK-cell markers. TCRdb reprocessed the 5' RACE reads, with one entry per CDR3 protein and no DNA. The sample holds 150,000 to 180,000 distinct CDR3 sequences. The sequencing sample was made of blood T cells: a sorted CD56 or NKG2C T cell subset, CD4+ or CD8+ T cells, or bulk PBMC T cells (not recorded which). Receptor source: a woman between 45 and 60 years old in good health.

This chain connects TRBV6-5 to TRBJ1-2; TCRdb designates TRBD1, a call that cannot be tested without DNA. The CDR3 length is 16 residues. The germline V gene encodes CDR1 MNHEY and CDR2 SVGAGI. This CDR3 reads CASSYSTRGHVDGYTF.

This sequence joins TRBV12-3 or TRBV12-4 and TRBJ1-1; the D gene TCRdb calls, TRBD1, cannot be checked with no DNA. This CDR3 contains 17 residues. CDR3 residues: CASSPGTGGFKNTEAFF.

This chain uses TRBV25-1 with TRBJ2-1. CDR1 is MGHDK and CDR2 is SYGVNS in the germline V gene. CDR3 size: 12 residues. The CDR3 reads CASSWIVDEQFF.

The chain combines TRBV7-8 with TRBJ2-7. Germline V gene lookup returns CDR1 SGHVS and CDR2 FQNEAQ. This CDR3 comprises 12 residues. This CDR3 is CASSYRIHEQYF. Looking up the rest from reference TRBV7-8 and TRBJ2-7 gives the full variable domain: GAGVSQSPRYKVAKRGQDVALRCDPISGHVSLFWYQQALGQGPEFLTYFQNEAQLDKSGLPSDRFFAERPEGSVSTLKIQRTQQEDSAVYLCASSYRIHEQYFGPGTRLTVT.

CDR3: CASKLTGQATYEQYF. This chain joins TRBV27 and TRBJ2-7; without DNA, the TCRdb call of TRBD1 cannot be checked. The CDR3 spans 15 residues. From germline, CDR1 is MNHEY and CDR2 SMNVEV (reference sequence).

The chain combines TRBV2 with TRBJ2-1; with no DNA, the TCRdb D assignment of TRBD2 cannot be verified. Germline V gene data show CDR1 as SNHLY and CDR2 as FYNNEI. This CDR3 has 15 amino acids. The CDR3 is CASNIAGSSYNEQFF.

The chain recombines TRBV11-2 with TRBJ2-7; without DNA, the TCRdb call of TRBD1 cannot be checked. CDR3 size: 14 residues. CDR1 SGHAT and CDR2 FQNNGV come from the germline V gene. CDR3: CASSNPGQGYEQYF.

The CDR3 here is CASSSWGEQYF. The chain joins TRBV27 to TRBJ2-7. The CDR3 extends over 11 amino acids. Germline CDR1 MNHEY, CDR2 SMNVEV (reference sequence).

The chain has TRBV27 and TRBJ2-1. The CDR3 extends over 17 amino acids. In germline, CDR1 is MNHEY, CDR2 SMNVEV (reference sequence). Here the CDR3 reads CASSLFGWQMTYNEQFF.

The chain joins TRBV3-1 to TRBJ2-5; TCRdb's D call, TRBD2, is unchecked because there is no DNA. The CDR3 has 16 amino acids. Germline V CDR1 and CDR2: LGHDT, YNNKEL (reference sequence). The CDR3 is CASSQDKPSRQETQYF.

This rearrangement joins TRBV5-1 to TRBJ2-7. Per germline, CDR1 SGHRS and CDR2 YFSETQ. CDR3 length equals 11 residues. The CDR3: CASSLAAEQYF.

The CDR3 reads CASSPPGGQGWNEQFF. The chain has TRBV27 and TRBJ2-1; TCRdb indicates TRBD1, and absent DNA this call remains unverified. From germline, CDR1 is MNHEY and CDR2 SMNVEV (reference sequence). The CDR3 is 16 residues long.

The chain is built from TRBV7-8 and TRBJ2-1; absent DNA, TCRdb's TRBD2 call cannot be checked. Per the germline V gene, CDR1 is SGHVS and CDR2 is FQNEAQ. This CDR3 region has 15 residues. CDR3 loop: CASSPRLAGGNEQFF.

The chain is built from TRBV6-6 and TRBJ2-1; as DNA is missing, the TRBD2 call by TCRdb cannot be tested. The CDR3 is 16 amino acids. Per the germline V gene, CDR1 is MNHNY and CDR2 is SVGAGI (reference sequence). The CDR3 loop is CASSLYGGGRDNEQFF.

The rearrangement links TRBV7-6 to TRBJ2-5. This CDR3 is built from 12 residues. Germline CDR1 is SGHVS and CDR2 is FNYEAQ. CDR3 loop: CASSRVGETQYF.

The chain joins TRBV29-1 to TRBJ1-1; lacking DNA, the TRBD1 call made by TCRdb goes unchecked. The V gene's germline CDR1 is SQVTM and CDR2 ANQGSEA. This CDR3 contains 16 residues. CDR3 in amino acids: CSVRTGGARADTEAFF.

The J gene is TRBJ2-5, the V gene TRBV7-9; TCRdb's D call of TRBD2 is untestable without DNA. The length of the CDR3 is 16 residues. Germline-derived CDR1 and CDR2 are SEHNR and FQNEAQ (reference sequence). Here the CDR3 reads CASRGLDGRHEETQYF.

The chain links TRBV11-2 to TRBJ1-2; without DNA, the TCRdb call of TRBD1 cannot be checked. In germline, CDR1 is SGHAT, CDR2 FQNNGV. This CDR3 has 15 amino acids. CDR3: CASSIWTEGIDGYTF.

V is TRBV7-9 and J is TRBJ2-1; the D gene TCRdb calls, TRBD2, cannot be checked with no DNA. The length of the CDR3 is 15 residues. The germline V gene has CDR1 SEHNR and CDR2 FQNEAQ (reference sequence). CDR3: CASTSRTSDNNEQFF.

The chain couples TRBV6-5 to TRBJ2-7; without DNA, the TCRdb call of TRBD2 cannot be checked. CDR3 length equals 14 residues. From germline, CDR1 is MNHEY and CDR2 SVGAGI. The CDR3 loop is CASSPTAGGYEQYF.

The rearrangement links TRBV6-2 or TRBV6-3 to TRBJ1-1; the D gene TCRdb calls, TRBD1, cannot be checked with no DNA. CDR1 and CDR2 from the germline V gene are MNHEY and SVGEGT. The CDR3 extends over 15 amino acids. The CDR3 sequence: CASSYGDSSNTEAFF.

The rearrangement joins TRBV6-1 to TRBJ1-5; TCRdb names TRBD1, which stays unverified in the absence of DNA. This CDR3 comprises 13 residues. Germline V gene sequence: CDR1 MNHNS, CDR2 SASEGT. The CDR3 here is CASNGGFGQPQHF.

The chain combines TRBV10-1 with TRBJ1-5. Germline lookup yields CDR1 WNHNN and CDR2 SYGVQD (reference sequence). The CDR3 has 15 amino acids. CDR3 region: CASSGTTVSNQPQHF.

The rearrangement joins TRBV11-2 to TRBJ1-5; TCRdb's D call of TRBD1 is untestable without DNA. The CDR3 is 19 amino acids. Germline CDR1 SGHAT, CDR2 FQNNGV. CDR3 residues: CASSPDPGQGSPVNQPQHF.

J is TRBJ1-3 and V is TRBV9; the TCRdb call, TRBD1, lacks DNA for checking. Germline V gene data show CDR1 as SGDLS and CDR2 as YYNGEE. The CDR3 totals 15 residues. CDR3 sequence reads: CASSPGDSSGNTIYF.

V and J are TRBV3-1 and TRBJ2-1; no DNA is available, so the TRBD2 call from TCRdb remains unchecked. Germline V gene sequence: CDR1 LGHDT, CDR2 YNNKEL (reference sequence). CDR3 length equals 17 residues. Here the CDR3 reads CASSQEKRATSYNEQFF.

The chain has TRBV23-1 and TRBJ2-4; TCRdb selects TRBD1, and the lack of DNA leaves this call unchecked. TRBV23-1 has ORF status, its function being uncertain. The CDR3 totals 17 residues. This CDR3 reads CASSQSHGTVAKNIQYF.

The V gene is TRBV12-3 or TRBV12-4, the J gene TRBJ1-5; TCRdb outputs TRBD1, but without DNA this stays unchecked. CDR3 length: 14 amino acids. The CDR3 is CASSFGDNHQPQHF.